Below are 9 T cell receptor beta chains sequenced from a single sample in a study of beta chain features in type 1 diabetes. No antigen has been assigned to these receptors. Regarding the study as a whole: TCRB CDR3s from Type 1 diabetes patients were moderately but significantly shorter in all four CD4+ subsets.

As every portion of the isolated RNA was reverse transcribed, the sequencing read expressed TCRB transcripts. Assay used: immunoSEQ multiplex PCR; TCRdb lists only in-frame clones, some missing. The sample yields under 300,000 clones, about 15% seen once. The sample consisted of naive CD4+ T cells from blood. These receptors came from a young man with type 1 diabetes.

As to this clone: The same CDR3 arises from other DNA sequences in this sample as well. This chain links TRBV5-1 with TRBJ1-1; D is possibly TRBD1 (5 bases). The V gene's germline CDR1 is SGHRS and CDR2 YFSETQ. This CDR3 has 14 residues. V was cut by 0 bases and J by 1 base, with 7 bases left in between. CDR3 loop: CASSLGDRNTEAFF. As DNA, the CDR3 is TGCGCCAGCAGCTTGGGAGACAGGAACACTGAAGCTTTCTTT.

The CDR3 protein is CASSLAGSGKAKNIQYF. In nucleotides, the CDR3 is TGTGCCAGCAGCTTAGCCGGGAGCGGGAAAGCCAAAAACATTCAGTACTTC. V usage is TRBV7-9 and J usage is TRBJ2-4; TRBD2 aligns across 7 bases. The germline V gene has CDR1 SEHNR and CDR2 FQNEAQ (reference sequence). V gave up 0 bases and J gave up 0 bases; unmatched junction bases: 5. The CDR3 has 17 residues.

The chain has TRBV27 and TRBJ2-7; D ambiguous. Trimming shortened V by 0 bases and J by 5 bases, and 17 bases separated the two germline ends. This CDR3 has 16 residues. The germline V gene encodes CDR1 MNHEY and CDR2 SMNVEV (reference sequence). The CDR3 DNA is TGTGCCAGCAGTTTATCCATGGCAATCTTTCCCCACGAGCAGTACTTC. Protein product: CASSLSMAIFPHEQYF.

The chain employs TRBV27 and TRBJ1-2; D may be TRBD1 (6 bases). V lost 5 bases to trimming and J lost 2 bases, with 9 bases between them. Germline V CDR1 and CDR2: MNHEY, SMNVEV (reference sequence). This CDR3 is built from 13 residues. CDR3 residues: CASSKQGNYGYTF. In DNA, the CDR3 is TGTGCCAGCAGTAAACAGGGAAACTATGGCTACACCTTC.

A few counts support this clone. The V gene is TRBV9, the J gene TRBJ2-1; maybe TRBD2 (6 bases). The germline gives CDR1 SGDLS, CDR2 YYNGEE. The CDR3 totals 14 residues. The ends were cut back, 4 bases at V and 5 bases at J, with 13 bases in the middle. CDR3 in amino acids: CASSPGRRNNEQFF. In DNA, the CDR3 is TGTGCCAGCAGCCCTGGGAGGAGGAACAATGAGCAGTTCTTC. The full variable domain, its missing parts supplied by reference TRBV9 and TRBJ2-1, is DSGVTQTPKHLITATGQRVTLRCSPRSGDLSVYWYQQSLDQGLQFLIQYYNGEERAKGNILERFSAQQFPDLHSELNLSSLELGDSALYFCASSPGRRNNEQFFGPGTRLTVL.

The chain couples TRBV14 to TRBJ2-7, with D maybe TRBD2 (6 bases). The CDR3 contains 11 residues. The germline gives CDR1 SGHDN, CDR2 FVKESK. V dropped 4 bases and J dropped 9 bases, with 10 bases sitting between them. The CDR3 DNA reads as TGTGCCAGCAGCCTCGGAGGGCGGCAGTACTTC. Translated: CASSLGGRQYF.

This clone was detected only a few times. The sample holds other DNA sequences that translate to the same CDR3. V and J are TRBV2 and TRBJ2-7, with D perhaps matching TRBD2 (6 bases). Germline V lookup: CDR1 SNHLY, CDR2 FYNNEI. The CDR3 length is 12 residues. Deletions cut 6 bases from V and 1 base from J, with 7 bases between. The CDR3 nucleotides read TGTGCCAGCAGCGGGACTTCCTACGAGCAGTACTTC. As protein: CASSGTSYEQYF.

The V gene is TRBV28, the J gene TRBJ1-1; D is ambiguous. Germline values: CDR1 MDHEN, CDR2 SYDVKM. The ends were cut back, 7 bases at V and 4 bases at J, with 7 bases in the middle. The CDR3 runs 11 residues. DNA for the CDR3: TGTGCCAGCACCCTGGCCACTGAAGCTTTCTTT. It encodes CASTLATEAFF. Variable domain in full (rest from reference TRBV28 and TRBJ1-1): DVKVTQSSRYLVKRTGEKVFLECVQDMDHENMFWYRQDPGLGLRLIYFSYDVKMKEKGDIPEGYSVSREKKERFSLILESASTNQTSMYLCASTLATEAFFGQGTRLTVV.

This chain links TRBV5-1 with TRBJ1-2, with D uncertain. The CDR3 covers 14 residues. V lost 0 bases to trimming and J lost 8 bases, with 14 bases between them. Germline values: CDR1 SGHRS, CDR2 YFSETQ. The CDR3 DNA sequence: TGCGCCAGCAGCTTGGTCGGCAGGCCTGACGGCTACACCTTC. Protein: CASSLVGRPDGYTF.